The rows below give T cell receptor beta chains drawn from one sample of a study of response to subunit inactivated influenza vaccine. TCRdb called the RT-PCR reads again in MiXCR, with one record for every CDR3 protein. The profile covers roughly 790,000 distinct CDR3 sequences, with around 21% appearing a single time and 10% taken by the ten largest. Sequenced material: PBMCs from blood, taken around 5 days after vaccination. These receptors came from a man aged 50 to 60 who received an inactivated influenza vaccine. The CDR3 runs from the conserved cysteine through the conserved F or W. A D gene is named only where the DNA matches it firmly. Clone size appears in some rows only: once, few, many, or a class for an expanded clone.

v_call	d_call	j_call	clone_size	cdr3_nt	cdr3_aa
TRBV9	TRBD2	TRBJ2-3	few	TGTGCCAGCAGTGGGGGGACTAGAAGCGATACGCAGTATTTT	CASSGGTRSDTQYF
TRBV29-1	TRBD1	TRBJ2-7	few	TGCAGCGGTCGTACAGGGGGCGGGGACGAGCAGTACTTC	CSGRTGGGDEQYF
TRBV20-1	NA	TRBJ1-2	many	TGCAGTGCTCGGAGTGGGGGTTCCTATGGCTACACCTTC	CSARSGGSYGYTF
TRBV6-1	TRBD1	TRBJ1-1	NA	TGTGCCGGAGGTCGACAGGGGGCGATGAACACTGAAGCTTTCTTT	CAGGRQGAMNTEAFF
TRBV6-1	NA	TRBJ2-1	NA	TGTGCCAGCAGAGCTCAGGACACATACAATGAGCAGTTCTTC	CASRAQDTYNEQFF
TRBV12-3/TRBV12-4	TRBD1	TRBJ2-6	few	TGTGCCAGCACGAGTCAGGGGGCAGCTGGGGCCAACGTCCTGACTTTC	CASTSQGAAGANVLTF
TRBV27	TRBD1	TRBJ2-5	NA	TGTGCCAGCAGTTTAGTAGGGGGCGGTGGTTCAGGGACCCAGTACTTC	CASSLVGGGGSGTQYF
TRBV24-1	NA	TRBJ2-7	few	TGTGCCACCAGTGACCCTCGACAGGGAGGATACGAGCAGTACTTC	CATSDPRQGGYEQYF
TRBV20-1	TRBD2	TRBJ2-7	few	TGCAGTGCTCGACTAGCGCGCGAGCAGTACTTC	CSARLAREQYF
TRBV7-2	TRBD2	TRBJ2-3	few	TGTGCCAGCAGCGAATCTCACAGCGGGGTCACTAGCACAGATACGCAGTATTTT	CASSESHSGVTSTDTQYF
TRBV27	NA	TRBJ2-7	many	TGTGCCAGCAGTTTAAGCGAGGGCCACAAGCAGTACTTC	CASSLSEGHKQYF
TRBV27	TRBD2	TRBJ2-7	few	TGTGCCAGCAGTCCCTCGGCGGGGGAGATCTCCTACGAGCAGTACTTC	CASSPSAGEISYEQYF
TRBV5-1	NA	TRBJ1-1	NA	TGCGCCAGCAGCCCCCGGGAGGAGGCTGGCACTGAAGCTTTCTTT	CASSPREEAGTEAFF
TRBV6-1	NA	TRBJ2-5	few	TGTGCCAGCAGTGAAATTTCGGAATGGACCCAGTACTTC	CASSEISEWTQYF
TRBV5-1	NA	TRBJ1-2	NA	TGCGCCAGCAGCCCCGGGGGCGACTATGGCTACACCTTC	CASSPGGDYGYTF
TRBV3-1	NA	TRBJ2-5	NA	TGTGCCAGCAGCCAAGATGGGCAGAGCCAAGAGACCCAGTACTTC	CASSQDGQSQETQYF
TRBV3-1	NA	TRBJ2-7	NA	TGTGCCAGCAGCCAAGACGTTTTCGGGTTAAGCTCCTACGAGCAGTACTTC	CASSQDVFGLSSYEQYF
TRBV7-2	NA	TRBJ2-3	NA	TGTGCCAGCAGTTTCTTAACGGGACCTAGCACAGATACGCAGTATTTT	CASSFLTGPSTDTQYF
TRBV12-3/TRBV12-4	NA	TRBJ2-3	NA	TGTGCCAGCAGTTTAGGGACAGTCACAGATACGCAGTATTTT	CASSLGTVTDTQYF
TRBV10-3	NA	TRBJ2-7	NA	TGTGCCATCAGTGGGCATCCACAGTACTACGAGCAGTACTTC	CAISGHPQYYEQYF
TRBV5-1	TRBD2	TRBJ2-2	NA	TGCGCCAGCAGCAACATAGCGGGGGATTACACCGGGGAGCTGTTTTTT	CASSNIAGDYTGELFF
TRBV18	TRBD2	TRBJ2-1	NA	TGTGCCAGCTCGGTCTTAGCGGGAAGGAATGAGCAGTTCTTC	CASSVLAGRNEQFF
TRBV2	NA	TRBJ1-6	once	TGTGCCAGCAGGTTGGACGGCCATAATTCACCCCTCCACTTT	CASRLDGHNSPLHF
TRBV7-2	NA	TRBJ2-3	many	TGTGCCAGCAGCTTAGAGGGACTCAATACAGATACGCAGTATTTT	CASSLEGLNTDTQYF
TRBV18	NA	TRBJ2-5	NA	TGTGCCAGCTCACCGGGCGCGGTGGAGACCCAGTACTTC	CASSPGAVETQYF
TRBV10-3	NA	TRBJ2-7	NA	TGTGCCATCAGTGACCAGGGCAGCGCGCTCTACGAGCAGTACTTC	CAISDQGSALYEQYF
TRBV20-1	TRBD2	TRBJ2-1	few	TGCAGTGCTACGACACGACTAGCGGGGGGAAACAATGAGCAGTTCTTC	CSATTRLAGGNNEQFF
TRBV7-8	TRBD2	TRBJ2-1	few	TGTGCCAGCAGCCCGTGGACTAGGGTACGGGGGGGTTCTTCCTACAATGAGCAGTTCTTC	CASSPWTRVRGGSSYNEQFF
TRBV12-3/TRBV12-4	NA	TRBJ1-1	many	TGTGCCAGCAGCCCGTTACAGACGAACACTGAAGCTTTCTTT	CASSPLQTNTEAFF
TRBV9	NA	TRBJ2-3	NA	TGTGCCAGCAGCGTAGGGGCCCGCACAGATACGCAGTATTTT	CASSVGARTDTQYF
TRBV4-3	NA	TRBJ1-4	NA	TGCGCCAGCAGCCAAGATCTTCGTAGGGTTAATGAAAAACTGTTTTTT	CASSQDLRRVNEKLFF
TRBV20-1	NA	TRBJ2-3	NA	TGCAGTGCGGATAAACTTCTGGGGGATCATGATACGCAGTATTTT	CSADKLLGDHDTQYF
TRBV4-2	TRBD2	TRBJ2-7	few	TGTGCCAGCAGCCATGTAGCCGGGACTAGCGCCTACGAGCAGTACTTC	CASSHVAGTSAYEQYF
TRBV29-1	NA	TRBJ1-1	NA	TGCAGCGCATCGAGAACCGGTGGAGGGACTGACGCTTTCTTT	CSASRTGGGTDAFF
TRBV4-3	NA	TRBJ2-1	many	TGCGCCAGCAGCGAACAGCCGCAGATCTACAATGAGCAGTTCTTC	CASSEQPQIYNEQFF
TRBV10-3	TRBD1	TRBJ2-2	NA	TGTGCCATTCGGGACAGGAACACCGGGGAGCTGTTTTTT	CAIRDRNTGELFF
TRBV5-1	NA	TRBJ2-7	once	TGCGCCAGCAGATTGGACTCCCCGAGCTCCTACGAGCAGTACTTC	CASRLDSPSSYEQYF
TRBV15	NA	TRBJ2-5	few	TGTGCCACCAGCAGAGATATAGCGACCCAGTACTTC	CATSRDIATQYF
TRBV29-1	NA	TRBJ2-7	NA	TGCAGCGTTGAAGGCCGGGGTGTCCAGGACGAGCAGTACTTC	CSVEGRGVQDEQYF
TRBV27	NA	TRBJ2-6	NA	TGTGCCAGCACCCTCTTGGACCATTTTTTCTCTGGGGCCAACGTCCTGACTTTC	CASTLLDHFFSGANVLTF
TRBV20-1	NA	TRBJ2-5	NA	TGCAGTGCAAATCCCGTTCGGACAGCACAAGAGACCCAGTACTTC	CSANPVRTAQETQYF
TRBV12-3/TRBV12-4	TRBD2	TRBJ2-1	many	TGTGCCAGCAGTGTCGGGACTAGCGGGCTCGGCGGGTTCTTC	CASSVGTSGLGGFF
TRBV3-1	TRBD2	TRBJ2-1	NA	TGTGCCAGCAGCCATGCGGGACTAACGACCAACAATGAGCAGTTCTTC	CASSHAGLTTNNEQFF
TRBV10-3	TRBD1	TRBJ2-3	NA	TGTGCCATCAGGGGGGACAGGGGGACAGATACGCAGTATTTT	CAIRGDRGTDTQYF
TRBV7-2	NA	TRBJ1-4	NA	TGTGCCAGCAGCTTAGTCTCCAGGGAATTTGTAAAACTGTTTTTT	CASSLVSREFVKLFF
TRBV20-1	TRBD2	TRBJ2-1	NA	TGCAGTGCCTTCCCACTAGCGGGGGGTTCGAATGAGCAGTTCTTC	CSAFPLAGGSNEQFF
TRBV4-3	NA	TRBJ2-3	NA	TGCGCCAGCAGCCAAGCGCTGTCGTCGGGACTGGGAGGCACAGATACGCAGTATTTT	CASSQALSSGLGGTDTQYF
TRBV7-9	NA	TRBJ2-1	NA	TGTGCCAGCAGCTTAGAAATCACGGTCGATAATGAGCAGTTCTTC	CASSLEITVDNEQFF
TRBV28	NA	TRBJ2-2	NA	TGTGCCAGCAGTCCCCCAGCCCCGGACCCCACCGGGGAGCTGTTTTTT	CASSPPAPDPTGELFF
TRBV6-5	NA	TRBJ2-2	NA	TGTGCCAGCAGTTACTCTGCGGGGTCCTGGGAGCTGTTTTTT	CASSYSAGSWELFF
TRBV20-1	TRBD2	TRBJ2-1	NA	TGCAGTGCTAGAATCACTAGCGGGAGTATCAATGAGCAGTTCTTC	CSARITSGSINEQFF
TRBV29-1	TRBD2	TRBJ2-1	few	TGCAGCGTTGAACTAAGGGCGGGAGTAGGCAATGAGCAGTTCTTC	CSVELRAGVGNEQFF
TRBV3-1	NA	TRBJ2-5	NA	TGTGCCAGCAGCCCACTGGGACGGGAGGAGACCCAGTACTTC	CASSPLGREETQYF
TRBV10-3	NA	TRBJ2-7	few	TGTGCCATCGGGGGCGAGCGGGGCGGGGAAGTCTACGAGCAGTACTTC	CAIGGERGGEVYEQYF
TRBV20-1	TRBD2	TRBJ2-7	many	TGCAGTGCTAGAGTAGCGGGAGGGGGGGCGTACGAGCAGTACTTC	CSARVAGGGAYEQYF
TRBV7-2	NA	TRBJ2-1	few	TGTGCCAGCAGCTTCAGTCAGTCGCACTACAATGAGCAGTTCTTC	CASSFSQSHYNEQFF
TRBV28	TRBD1	TRBJ2-3	once	TGTGCCAGCAGTCGTACAGGGGGGTTGGTAGATACGCAGTATTTT	CASSRTGGLVDTQYF
TRBV12-3/TRBV12-4	NA	TRBJ2-1	NA	TGTGCCAGCAGTTTAGTTGGGGGGGCCAATGAGCAGTTCTTC	CASSLVGGANEQFF
TRBV24-1	TRBD1	TRBJ2-1	NA	TGTGCCTCCCAGGGGGAAAGCTCCTACAATGAGCAGTTCTTC	CASQGESSYNEQFF